Shown below are 25 T cell receptor beta chains from a single sample sequenced in a study of T-cell reconstitution after alpha-beta-depleted transplantation in children. TCRbeta library construction was performed incorporating unique molecular identifiers. TCRdb re-derived calls from the PCR reads in MiXCR, one entry per CDR3 protein. The table records 900,000 or so distinct CDR3 sequences, around 15% of them present only once. The input for sequencing was PBMCs, mostly from graft donor cells, taken 360 days after TCRalphabeta/CD19-depleted stem cell transplant. Every receptor here comes from a male patient aged 10 to 17 who had a stem cell transplant for acute lymphoblastic leukemia, so the T cells may come from the graft donor.

This clonotype has just a few counts. The chain combines TRBV5-1 with TRBJ2-7, with 9 bases matching TRBD2. This CDR3 is 15 amino acids long. After removal of 4 bases from V and 2 bases from J, the junction contained 7 bases not matched to a gene. Germline V gene sequence: CDR1 SGHRS, CDR2 YFSETQ. The CDR3 sequence: CASSVTSGHAYEQYF. In DNA form, the CDR3 reads TGCGCCAGCAGCGTGACTAGCGGTCACGCCTACGAGCAGTACTTC.

A few counts support this clonotype. The chain recombines TRBV5-1 with TRBJ2-2; the match to TRBD1 covers 9 bases. There are 13 residues in the CDR3. The germline gives CDR1 SGHRS, CDR2 YFSETQ. The V segment lost 8 bases and the J segment 3 bases; nucleotides outside the gene matches: 2. CDR3 nucleotide sequence: TGCGCCAGTTGGGACAGGGACACCGGGGAGCTGTTTTTT. Protein product: CASWDRDTGELFF.

As concerns this clonotype: It is unclear where the CDR3 begins or ends on the DNA, so no DNA is shown, and the CDR3 is as TCRdb lists it. The CDR3: CSSVAVTCYHCTYEQYF. The V call is TRBV20-1, the J call TRBJ2-7; the table's D call of TRBD2 was not tested on the DNA. Counting both end residues, the CDR3 totals 17 amino acids. Germline assignment: CDR1 DFQATT and CDR2 SNEGSKA (reference sequence).

J is TRBJ2-5 and V is TRBV5-1; tentative D call: TRBD2 (5 bases). Germline-derived CDR1 and CDR2 are SGHRS and YFSETQ. V lost 4 bases and J lost 7, with 14 bases in between. This CDR3 has 13 amino acids. CDR3 protein: CASSRLEGGTQYF. Here the CDR3 DNA reads TGCGCCAGCAGCCGGCTCGAGGGTGGGACCCAGTACTTC.

The rearrangement links TRBV20-1 to TRBJ2-3, with TRBD2 matching 10 bases. V shed 6 bases and J 0 bases; nucleotides not matched to a gene: 3. Germline V gene data show CDR1 as DFQATT and CDR2 as SNEGSKA (reference sequence). The CDR3 totals 14 residues. Written as DNA, the CDR3 is TGCAGTGCCACTAGCGGGATTAGCACAGATACGCAGTATTTT. Translated, it gives CSATSGISTDTQYF.

This clonotype came up a few times. The chain recombines TRBV5-1 with TRBJ2-3; D unresolved. This CDR3 region has 13 residues. Germline loops: CDR1 SGHRS, CDR2 YFSETQ. The V gene lost 4 bases and the J gene lost 6 bases, with 12 bases spanning the gap. The DNA for the CDR3 is TGCGCCAGCAGCCGCCGGTCTTCCGATACGCAGTATTTT. Translating gives CASSRRSSDTQYF.

This sequence joins TRBV7-3 and TRBJ2-1; the D gene could be TRBD1 or TRBD2 (5 bases each). The CDR3 totals 13 residues. Germline V CDR1 and CDR2: SGHTA, FQGTGA. V was trimmed by 10 bases and J by 7 bases, leaving 17 bases between them. In DNA form, the CDR3 reads TGTGCCAACAGTCAAGTCGAGGGGAATGAGCAGTTCTTC. Translation: CANSQVEGNEQFF.

The chain joins TRBV11-2 to TRBJ2-1; TRBD1 is a possible D gene (7 bases). The germline V gene has CDR1 SGHAT and CDR2 FQNNGV. The V and J ends lost 1 base and 3 bases respectively, with 25 bases between them. The CDR3 consists of 20 residues. The CDR3 DNA sequence: TGTGCCAGCAGCTTAGGAGGCAGGAGGAGCGGAGGGGGCAACTACAATGAGCAGTTCTTC. Its protein is CASSLGGRRSGGGNYNEQFF.

This clonotype appeared many times. The rearrangement uses TRBV6-1 and TRBJ2-1, with 7 nucleotides matching TRBD2. J gave up 12 bases and V 10 bases, and 18 bases lay outside the gene matches. The CDR3 has 14 residues. Germline CDR1 is MNHNS and CDR2 is SASEGT. CDR3 region: CANSLAGAFTRQFF. CDR3 sequence (DNA): TGTGCCAACTCCCTTGCGGGAGCTTTTACTCGGCAGTTCTTC.

This clonotype was recorded a few times. V gene TRBV7-6 combines with J gene TRBJ2-1; 9 bases agree with TRBD2. J was trimmed by 4 bases and V by 2 bases; bases with no gene match: 6. The CDR3 spans 16 residues. The germline V gene encodes CDR1 SGHVS and CDR2 FNYEAQ. The CDR3: CASSLLVSGGYNEQFF. CDR3 in DNA: TGTGCCAGCAGCTTATTGGTTAGCGGGGGATACAATGAGCAGTTCTTC.

The CDR3 sequence: CASTRQGGGGYTF. In DNA, the CDR3 is TGTGCCAGCACCCGGCAGGGGGGAGGCGGCTACACCTTC. J is TRBJ1-2 and V is TRBV7-2; 7 positions agree with TRBD1. With 7 bases clipped from V and 8 bases from J, the junction kept 10 bases outside the gene matches. Germline V CDR1 and CDR2: SGHTA, FQGNSA. The CDR3 covers 13 residues.

The table lists this clonotype with many counts. V and J are TRBV5-1 and TRBJ2-3; 9 nucleotides align to TRBD2. Per the germline V gene, CDR1 is SGHRS and CDR2 is YFSETQ. The CDR3 length is 15 residues. The J segment lost 4 bases and the V segment lost 0 bases, leaving 3 bases of the junction unmatched. The CDR3 nucleotides are TGCGCCAGCAGCTTGGGTAGCGGGAGCGCAGATACGCAGTATTTT. Encoded protein: CASSLGSGSADTQYF.

The table lists this clonotype with many counts. V is TRBV29-1 and J is TRBJ2-7; no clear D gene. CDR3 length equals 13 residues. Germline CDR1 reads SQVTM; CDR2 reads ANQGSEA. The V gene lost 4 bases and the J gene lost 4 bases, with 14 bases spanning the gap. CDR3 coding DNA: TGCAGCGTTGTTAGCCCCAACCGATACGAGCAGTACTTC. The encoded protein is CSVVSPNRYEQYF.

In this sample, this clonotype turned up a few times. The chain recombines TRBV14 with TRBJ2-5; the D gene is possibly TRBD2 (6 bases). Trimming removed 2 bases from V and 7 bases from J, with 14 bases in between. The CDR3 extends over 14 amino acids. Per the germline V gene, CDR1 is SGHDN and CDR2 is FVKESK. CDR3 sequence reads: CASSQRGRGWTQYF. CDR3 DNA sequence: TGTGCCAGCAGCCAACGTGGTCGGGGGTGGACCCAGTACTTC.

The chain joins TRBV12-3 or TRBV12-4 to TRBJ1-1; 7 bases agree with TRBD1. This CDR3 region has 15 residues. V was clipped by 4 bases and J by 0 bases; unmatched bases: 5. The CDR3 spells CASSSNRGMNTEAFF. CDR3 bases: TGTGCCAGCAGTTCCAACAGGGGTATGAACACTGAAGCTTTCTTT.

This clonotype was detected only a few times. The chain carries TRBV29-1 and TRBJ2-5, with TRBD2 identical over 7 bases. From germline, CDR1 is SQVTM and CDR2 ANQGSEA. With 4 bases clipped from V and 1 base from J, the junction kept 12 bases outside the gene matches. This CDR3 comprises 16 residues. The DNA of the CDR3 is TGCAGCGTTGGAGGGAAGCGGGGCCGTCTCCAAGAGACCCAGTACTTC. Translated, it gives CSVGGKRGRLQETQYF.

V is TRBV3-1 and J is TRBJ1-1; 8 bases match TRBD1. After removal of 4 bases from V and 9 bases from J, the junction contained 7 bases not matched to a gene. This CDR3 comprises 13 residues. Germline assignment: CDR1 LGHDT and CDR2 YNNKEL (reference sequence). CDR3 protein: CASSPRTGSQAFF. The CDR3 coding sequence is TGTGCCAGCAGCCCTAGGACAGGGAGCCAAGCTTTCTTT.

This clonotype was detected a few times. This sequence joins TRBV12-3 or TRBV12-4 and TRBJ2-7, with a possible D match to TRBD2 (5 bases). The CDR3 length is 13 residues. Trimming pared 6 bases from V and 6 bases from J, leaving 15 bases between. Written as DNA, the CDR3 is TGTGCCAGCAGCCAAAATTGGGAGCTCGAGCAGTACTTC. Translating it yields CASSQNWELEQYF.

The rearrangement joins TRBV11-1 to TRBJ1-2; no clear D gene. There are 18 residues in the CDR3. Germline V gives CDR1 SGHAT, CDR2 FQDESV (reference sequence). V was pared by 5 bases and J by 4 bases, with 26 bases between. The DNA for the CDR3 is TGTGCCAGCAGCCCGTATCCCCCTGACAAAGACCTAACCTATGGCTACACCTTC. Its protein product is CASSPYPPDKDLTYGYTF.

The chain joins TRBV5-1 to TRBJ2-2; 8 bases fit TRBD2. Per germline, CDR1 SGHRS and CDR2 YFSETQ. The CDR3 sequence is 18 residues long. V shed 3 bases and J 0 bases; nucleotides not matched to a gene: 10. The CDR3 sequence: CASSSLGEAGANTGELFF. CDR3 nucleotides: TGCGCCAGCAGCTCCCTAGGGGAAGCGGGAGCGAACACCGGGGAGCTGTTTTTT.

This clonotype occurred a few times. J is TRBJ2-5 and V is TRBV9; TRBD2 might be the D (6 bases). The CDR3 spans 15 residues. The germline gives CDR1 SGDLS, CDR2 YYNGEE. The ends were cut back, 3 bases at V and 5 bases at J, with 17 bases in the middle. The CDR3 loop is CASSDSDYTGETQYF. DNA of the CDR3: TGTGCCAGCAGCGATTCGGACTACACGGGGGAGACCCAGTACTTC.

In this sample, this clonotype turned up a few times. The CDR3 protein is CSASYSSGSGEQYF. CDR3 nucleotides: TGCAGTGCTAGTTACTCGAGCGGGAGTGGCGAGCAGTACTTC. The chain is built from TRBV20-1 and TRBJ2-7; the match to TRBD2 covers 8 bases. Unmatched junction bases numbered 10, after V lost 3 bases and J lost 6 bases. The CDR3 has 14 residues. CDR1 is DFQATT, CDR2 SNEGSKA, per germline (reference sequence).

This clonotype has at least ten counts. The CDR3 spells CASSSPGTSGRAEQFF. CDR3 coding DNA: TGTGCCAGCTCGTCCCCCGGGACTAGCGGGAGGGCAGAGCAGTTCTTC. The chain recombines TRBV25-1 with TRBJ2-1, with 16 bases identical to TRBD2. Germline V lookup: CDR1 MGHDK, CDR2 SYGVNS. The CDR3 is 16 residues long. Trimming cost V 8 bases and J 10 bases; bases outside gene matches: 11.

In this sample, this clonotype turned up a few times. A read error may account for a junction end that differs from germline. The V call is TRBV2, the J call TRBJ2-5; no clear D gene. Germline values: CDR1 SNHLY, CDR2 FYNNEI. The CDR3 consists of 11 residues. CDR3 sequence: CASRRSGRWIF. The CDR3 nucleotides are TGTGCCAGCAGGAGATCAGGACGGTGGATCTTC. Looking up the rest from reference TRBV2 and TRBJ2-5 gives the full variable domain: EPEVTQTPSHQVTQMGQEVILRCVPISNHLYFYWYRQILGQKVEFLVSFYNNEISEKSEIFDDQFSVERPDGSNFTLKIRSTKLEDSAMYFCASRRSGRWIFGPGTRLLVL.

This chain uses TRBV9 with TRBJ2-1; 9 bases map to TRBD2. V lost 0 bases, J lost 3 bases, and 10 bases stayed unmatched. This CDR3 spans 18 amino acids. Germline-derived CDR1 and CDR2 are SGDLS and YYNGEE. The CDR3 spells CASSVGGSGSAVYNEQFF. The CDR3 coding sequence is TGTGCCAGCAGCGTAGGGGGTAGCGGGAGTGCCGTCTACAATGAGCAGTTCTTC.